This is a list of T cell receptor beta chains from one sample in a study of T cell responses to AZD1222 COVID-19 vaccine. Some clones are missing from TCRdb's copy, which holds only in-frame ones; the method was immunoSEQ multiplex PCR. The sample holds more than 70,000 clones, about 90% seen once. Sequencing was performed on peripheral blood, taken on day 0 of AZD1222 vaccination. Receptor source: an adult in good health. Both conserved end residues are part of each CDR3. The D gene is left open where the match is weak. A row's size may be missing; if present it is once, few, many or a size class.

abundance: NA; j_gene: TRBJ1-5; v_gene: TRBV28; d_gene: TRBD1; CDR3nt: TGTGCCAGCAGTTCGAGATCAGGGGGCGCTTATTGGGAGCCCCAGCATTTT; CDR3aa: CASSSRSGGAYWEPQHF
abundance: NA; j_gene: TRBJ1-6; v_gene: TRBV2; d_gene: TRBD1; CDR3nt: TGTGCCAGCAGTCCAAGGACAGGGGATTCACCCCTCCACTTT; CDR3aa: CASSPRTGDSPLHF
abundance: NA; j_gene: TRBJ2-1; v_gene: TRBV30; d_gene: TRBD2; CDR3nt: TGTGCCTGGAGGACTAGCGGGACGGGAGAGCAGTTCTTC; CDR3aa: CAWRTSGTGEQFF
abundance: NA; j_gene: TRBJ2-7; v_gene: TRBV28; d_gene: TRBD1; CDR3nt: TGTGCCAGCAGTCACGGAGGACAGGGTTCCAACGAGCAGTACTTC; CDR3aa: CASSHGGQGSNEQYF
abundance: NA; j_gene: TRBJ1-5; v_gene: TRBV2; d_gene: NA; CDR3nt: TGTGCCAGCAGTGAACCCCGAAATCAGCCCCAGCATTTT; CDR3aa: CASSEPRNQPQHF
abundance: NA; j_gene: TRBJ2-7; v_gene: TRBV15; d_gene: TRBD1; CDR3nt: TGTGCCACCCGACAGGGAGACTCCTACGAGCAGTACTTC; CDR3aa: CATRQGDSYEQYF
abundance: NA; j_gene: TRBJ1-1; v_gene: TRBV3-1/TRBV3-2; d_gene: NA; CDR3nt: TGTGCCAGCAGCCACTACAACACTGAAGCTTTCTTT; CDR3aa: CASSHYNTEAFF
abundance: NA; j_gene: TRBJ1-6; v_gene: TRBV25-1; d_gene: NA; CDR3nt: TGTGCCAGCAGAACTACGGGACAAAGTTCACCCCTCCACTTT; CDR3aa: CASRTTGQSSPLHF
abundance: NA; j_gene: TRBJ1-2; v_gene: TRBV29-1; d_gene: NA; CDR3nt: TGCAGCGTCCTGATGGACTTGAACTATGGCTACACCTTC; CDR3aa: CSVLMDLNYGYTF
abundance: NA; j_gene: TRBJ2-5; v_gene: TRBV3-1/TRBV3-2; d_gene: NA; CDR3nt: TGTGCCAGCAGCCAAGTCGGAGAGACCCAGTACTTC; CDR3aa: CASSQVGETQYF
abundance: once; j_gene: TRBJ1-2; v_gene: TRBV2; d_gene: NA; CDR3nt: TGTGCCAGCGGTCCCAGGAAAAACTATGGCTACACCTTC; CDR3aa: CASGPRKNYGYTF